This TCR beta chain comes out of a study of blood T cell repertoires in COVID-19. Original methodology: Estimated nucleated cell counts came from reference gene primer amplification. TCRdb keeps only in-frame clones here, not all; method: immunoSEQ multiplex PCR. For V, J and clone size, that table is used; D and trimming come from the DNA. The table includes 110,000 or so clones, 85% detected once. CDR1 SGHTA and CDR2 FQGTGA come from the germline V gene. CDR3 size: 15 residues. V dropped 2 bases and J dropped 4 bases, with 14 bases sitting between them. The origin of this receptor is a human donor in a cohort sampled during active COVID-19. Sample: peripheral blood. The chain employs TRBV7-3 and TRBJ1-1; possibly TRBD1 for D (5 bases). The CDR3 spells CASSLSGAPATEAFF. In DNA, the CDR3 is TGTGCCAGCAGCTTATCTGGGGCCCCGGCCACTGAAGCTTTCTTT. The variable domain in full, with the rest retrieved from reference TRBV7-3 and TRBJ1-1, is GAGVSQTPSNKVTEKGKYVELRCDPISGHTALYWYRQSLGQGPEFLIYFQGTGAADDSGLPNDRFFAVRPEGSVSTLKIQRTERGDSAVYLCASSLSGAPATEAFFGQGTRLTVV.